This T cell receptor (delta chain) was sequenced during a study of gamma-delta chains in newborns, infants, children. About the study: Polyclonal expansion of innate γδ T cells after birth follows microbial exposure.

This clone appeared a few times. TCRdb processed the reads again with the CATT caller. The sample holds 9,500 to 13,000 delta-chain clones, about 8.6% seen once. This CDR3 comprises 17 residues. Per the germline V gene, CDR1 is GEAIGNYY and CDR2 is EKD. The junction had 9 bases not matched to a gene; V was cut back by 2 bases and J by 0 bases. The origin of this receptor is a child who was a newborn, infant or young child, either healthy, febrile or measles-vaccinated (not recorded which). This sequence joins TRDV2 and TRDJ1, with 9 nucleotides matching TRDD3. Sequencing was done on a sample of blood. The CDR3 region is CACDRLGERPYTDKLIF. CDR3 nucleotide sequence: TGTGCCTGTGACAGACTGGGGGAACGACCTTACACCGATAAACTCATCTTT.